Reported below is one TCR beta chain. This entry is derived from a study of OX40 agonist ivuxolimab in advanced cancers. Using immunoSEQ multiplex PCR, the repertoire was profiled, and TCRdb retains in-frame clones only, with some absent. The profile covers about 93,000 clones, with approximately 92% appearing a single time and about 0.3% taken by the ten largest. This specimen consisted of CD4+ or CD8+ T cells sorted from blood, obtained in a trial of the OX40 agonist ivuxolimab. This clonotype originated in an adult with an advanced solid tumor such as melanoma, head and neck, liver or kidney cancer.

In DNA form, the CDR3 reads TGTGCCAGCAGCCCGGGGCAGGTTCGGACCTACGAGCAGTACTTC. Translated: CASSPGQVRTYEQYF. The chain combines TRBV5-4 with TRBJ2-7; D possibly matches TRBD1 or TRBD2 (5 bases each). The V gene lost 4 bases and the J gene lost 2 bases, with 16 bases spanning the gap. CDR3 size: 15 residues. Germline V CDR1 and CDR2: SGHNT, YYREEE (reference sequence). Drawing the rest from reference TRBV5-4 and TRBJ2-7, the complete variable domain is ETGVTQSPTHLIKTRGQQVTLRCSSQSGHNTVSWYQQALGQGPQFIFQYYREEENGRGNFPPRFSGLQFPNYSSELNVNALELDDSALYLCASSPGQVRTYEQYFGPGTRLTVT.